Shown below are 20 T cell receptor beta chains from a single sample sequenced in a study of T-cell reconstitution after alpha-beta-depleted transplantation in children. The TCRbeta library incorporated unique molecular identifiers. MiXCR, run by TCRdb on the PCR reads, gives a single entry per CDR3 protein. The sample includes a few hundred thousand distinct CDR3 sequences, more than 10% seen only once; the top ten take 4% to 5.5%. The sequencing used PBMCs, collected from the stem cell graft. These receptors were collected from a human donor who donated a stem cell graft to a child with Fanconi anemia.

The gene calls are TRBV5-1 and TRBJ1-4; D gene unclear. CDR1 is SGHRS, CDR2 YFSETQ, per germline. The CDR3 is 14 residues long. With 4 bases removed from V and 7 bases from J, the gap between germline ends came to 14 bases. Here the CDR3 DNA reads TGCGCCAGCAGCCAAATGAATACCGGTGAAAAACTGTTTTTT. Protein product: CASSQMNTGEKLFF.

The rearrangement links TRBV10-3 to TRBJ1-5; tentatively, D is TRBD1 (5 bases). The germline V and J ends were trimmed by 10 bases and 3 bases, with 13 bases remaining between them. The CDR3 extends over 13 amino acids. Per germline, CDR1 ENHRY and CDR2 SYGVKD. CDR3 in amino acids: CASSTVLNQPQHF. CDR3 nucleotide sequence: TGTGCCAGCTCGACAGTTCTCAATCAGCCCCAGCATTTT.

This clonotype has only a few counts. In DNA, the CDR3 is TGTGCCAGCAGTTTAAGGGAACTAGCGGACTGGAGCTCCTACGAGCAGTACTTC. Its protein is CASSLRELADWSSYEQYF. This chain links TRBV12-3 or TRBV12-4 with TRBJ2-7; the match to TRBD2 covers 8 bases. The V segment lost 2 bases and the J segment 0 bases; nucleotides outside the gene matches: 12. The CDR3 contains 18 residues.

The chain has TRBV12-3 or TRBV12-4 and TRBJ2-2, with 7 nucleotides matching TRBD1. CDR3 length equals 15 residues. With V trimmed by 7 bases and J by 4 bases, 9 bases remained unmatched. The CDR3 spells CASTSGTDITGELFF. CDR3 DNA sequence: TGTGCCAGCACTTCCGGGACAGACATCACCGGGGAGCTGTTTTTT.

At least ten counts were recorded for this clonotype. The CDR3, as DNA: TGCAGCGTTGAATTAGCGGGAGGACCGGCAGATACGCAGTATTTT. Residues: CSVELAGGPADTQYF. The J gene is TRBJ2-3, the V gene TRBV29-1; 10 bases agree with TRBD2. This CDR3 contains 15 residues. V trimming: 2 bases; J trimming: 4 bases; junction bases outside the gene matches: 6. The germline CDR1 and CDR2 sequences are SQVTM and ANQGSEA.

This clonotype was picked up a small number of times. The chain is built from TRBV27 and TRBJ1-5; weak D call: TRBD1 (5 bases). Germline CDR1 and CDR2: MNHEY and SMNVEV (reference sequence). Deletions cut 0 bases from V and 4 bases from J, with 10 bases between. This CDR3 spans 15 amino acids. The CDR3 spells CASSLSGAPNQPQHF. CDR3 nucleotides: TGTGCCAGCAGTTTATCAGGGGCTCCTAATCAGCCCCAGCATTTT.

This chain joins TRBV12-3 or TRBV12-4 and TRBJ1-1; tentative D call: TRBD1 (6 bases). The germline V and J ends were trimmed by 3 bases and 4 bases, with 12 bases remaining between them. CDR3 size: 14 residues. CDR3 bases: TGTGCCAGCAGTTTGGCCAGGGGACCCACTGAAGCTTTCTTT. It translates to CASSLARGPTEAFF.

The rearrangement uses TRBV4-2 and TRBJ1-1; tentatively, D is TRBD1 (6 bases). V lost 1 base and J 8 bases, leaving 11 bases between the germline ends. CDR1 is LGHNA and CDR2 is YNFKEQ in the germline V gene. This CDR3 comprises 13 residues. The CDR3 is CASSQGPDREAFF. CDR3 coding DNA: TGTGCCAGCAGCCAAGGACCTGACAGGGAAGCTTTCTTT.

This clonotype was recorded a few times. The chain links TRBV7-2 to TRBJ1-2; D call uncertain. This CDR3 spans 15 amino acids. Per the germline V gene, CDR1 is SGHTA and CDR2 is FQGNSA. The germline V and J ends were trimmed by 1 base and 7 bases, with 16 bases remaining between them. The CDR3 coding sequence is TGTGCCAGCAGCTTAGGAAATTCTGCAGTGTTTGGCTACACCTTC. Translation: CASSLGNSAVFGYTF.

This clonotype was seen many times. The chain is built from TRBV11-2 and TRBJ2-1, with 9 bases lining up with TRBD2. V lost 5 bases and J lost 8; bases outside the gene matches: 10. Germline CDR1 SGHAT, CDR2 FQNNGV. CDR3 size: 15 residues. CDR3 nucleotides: TGTGCCAGCAGCCCCGGGACTAGCTTTACCGATGAGCAGTTCTTC. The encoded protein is CASSPGTSFTDEQFF.

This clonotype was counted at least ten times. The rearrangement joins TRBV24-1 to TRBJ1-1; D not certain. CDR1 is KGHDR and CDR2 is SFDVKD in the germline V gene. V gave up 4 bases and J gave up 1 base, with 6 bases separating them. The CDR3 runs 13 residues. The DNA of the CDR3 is TGTGCCACCAGTGAAAACCAGAACACTGAAGCTTTCTTT. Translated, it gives CATSENQNTEAFF.

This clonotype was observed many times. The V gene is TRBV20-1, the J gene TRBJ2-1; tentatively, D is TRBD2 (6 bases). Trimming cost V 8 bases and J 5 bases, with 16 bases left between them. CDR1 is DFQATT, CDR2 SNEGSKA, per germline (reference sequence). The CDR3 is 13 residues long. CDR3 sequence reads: CSSPPRGDNEQFF. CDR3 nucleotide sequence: TGCAGTTCTCCCCCGCGGGGAGACAATGAGCAGTTCTTC.

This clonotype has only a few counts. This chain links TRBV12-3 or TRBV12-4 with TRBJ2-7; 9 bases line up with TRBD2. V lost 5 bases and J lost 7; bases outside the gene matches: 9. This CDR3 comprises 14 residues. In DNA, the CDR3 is TGTGCCAGCAGTCCGCTTAGCGGGGGAAGTGAGCAGTACTTC. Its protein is CASSPLSGGSEQYF.

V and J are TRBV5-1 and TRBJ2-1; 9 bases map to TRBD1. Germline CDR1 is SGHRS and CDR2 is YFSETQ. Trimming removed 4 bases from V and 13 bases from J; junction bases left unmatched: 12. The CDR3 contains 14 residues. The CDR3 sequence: CASSDPQGASIQFF. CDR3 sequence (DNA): TGCGCCAGCAGCGATCCACAGGGGGCATCTATACAGTTCTTC.

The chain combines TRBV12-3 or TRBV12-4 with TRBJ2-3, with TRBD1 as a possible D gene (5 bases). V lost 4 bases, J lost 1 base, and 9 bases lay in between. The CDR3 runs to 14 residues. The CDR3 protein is CASSYFRGTDTQYF. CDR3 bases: TGTGCCAGCAGTTACTTCAGGGGCACAGATACGCAGTATTTT.

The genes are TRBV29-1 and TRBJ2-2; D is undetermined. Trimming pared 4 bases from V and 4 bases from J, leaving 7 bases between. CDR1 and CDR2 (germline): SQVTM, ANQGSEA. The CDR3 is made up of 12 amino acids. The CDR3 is CSVGRSTGELFF. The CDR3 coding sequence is TGCAGCGTTGGCAGGAGCACCGGGGAGCTGTTTTTT.

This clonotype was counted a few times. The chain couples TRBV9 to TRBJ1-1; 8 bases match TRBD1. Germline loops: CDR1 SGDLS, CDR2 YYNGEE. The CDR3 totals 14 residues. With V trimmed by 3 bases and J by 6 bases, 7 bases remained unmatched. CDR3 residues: CASSADRGGPEAFF. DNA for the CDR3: TGTGCCAGCAGCGCCGACAGGGGAGGACCTGAAGCTTTCTTT.

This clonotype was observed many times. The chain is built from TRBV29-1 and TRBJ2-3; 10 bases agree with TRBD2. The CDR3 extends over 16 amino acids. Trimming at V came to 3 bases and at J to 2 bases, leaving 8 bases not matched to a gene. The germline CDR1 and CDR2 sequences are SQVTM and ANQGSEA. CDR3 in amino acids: CSVDRLAGDYTDTQYF. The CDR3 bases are TGCAGCGTTGATCGCCTAGCGGGAGACTACACAGATACGCAGTATTTT.

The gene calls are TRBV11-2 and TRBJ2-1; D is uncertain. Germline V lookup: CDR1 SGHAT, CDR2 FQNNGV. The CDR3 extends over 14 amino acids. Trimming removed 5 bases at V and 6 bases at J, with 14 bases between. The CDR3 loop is CASSPPPRSNEQFF. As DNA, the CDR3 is TGTGCCAGCAGCCCCCCCCCTAGGAGCAATGAGCAGTTCTTC.

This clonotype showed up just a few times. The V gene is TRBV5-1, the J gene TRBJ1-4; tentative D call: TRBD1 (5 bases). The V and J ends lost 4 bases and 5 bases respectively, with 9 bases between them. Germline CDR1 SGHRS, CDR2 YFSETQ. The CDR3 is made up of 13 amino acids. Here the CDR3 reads CASSGARNEKLFF. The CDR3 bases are TGCGCCAGCAGCGGGGCCCGAAATGAAAAACTGTTTTTT.